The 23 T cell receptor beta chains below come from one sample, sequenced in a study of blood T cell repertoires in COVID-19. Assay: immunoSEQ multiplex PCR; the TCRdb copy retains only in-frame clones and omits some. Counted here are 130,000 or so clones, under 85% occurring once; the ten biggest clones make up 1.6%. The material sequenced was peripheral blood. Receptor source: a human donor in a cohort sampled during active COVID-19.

CDR3 sequence: CASSSQGAGYEQYF. CDR3 nucleotide sequence: TGTGCCAGTAGTTCTCAGGGGGCTGGCTACGAGCAGTACTTC. This chain joins TRBV19 and TRBJ2-7, with 8 positions matching TRBD1. This CDR3 contains 14 residues. The J segment lost 3 bases and the V segment lost 5 bases, leaving 6 bases of the junction unmatched. Germline CDR1 LNHDA, CDR2 SQIVND (reference sequence).

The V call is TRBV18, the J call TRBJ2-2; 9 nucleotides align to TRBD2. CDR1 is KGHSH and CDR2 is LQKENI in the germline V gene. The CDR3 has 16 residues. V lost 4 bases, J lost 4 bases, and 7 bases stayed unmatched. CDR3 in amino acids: CASSLPTSGLTGELFF. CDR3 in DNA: TGTGCCAGCTCACTTCCGACTAGCGGCCTCACCGGGGAGCTGTTTTTT.

The CDR3 DNA reads as TGTGCCATCAGTTCTGGCGGGATAAATGAGCAGTTCTTC. Residues: CAISSGGINEQFF. The V gene is TRBV10-3, the J gene TRBJ2-1; a weak D match, TRBD2 (6 bases). Per germline, CDR1 ENHRY and CDR2 SYGVKD. V was cut by 5 bases and J by 7 bases, with 12 bases left in between. The CDR3 contains 13 residues.

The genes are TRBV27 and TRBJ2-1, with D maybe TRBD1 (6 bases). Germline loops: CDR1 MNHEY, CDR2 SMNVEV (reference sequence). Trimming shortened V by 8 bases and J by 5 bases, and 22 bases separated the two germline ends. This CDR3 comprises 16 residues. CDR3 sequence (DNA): TGTGCCAGCGAAGGACCGGGACAAATATCGCACAATGAGCAGTTCTTC. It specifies CASEGPGQISHNEQFF.

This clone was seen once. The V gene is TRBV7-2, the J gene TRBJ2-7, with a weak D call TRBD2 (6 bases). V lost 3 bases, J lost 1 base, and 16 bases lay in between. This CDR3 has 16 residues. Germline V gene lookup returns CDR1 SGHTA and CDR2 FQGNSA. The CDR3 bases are TGTGCCAGCAGCTTCCAATTGGGAGGTGGGTCCTACGAGCAGTACTTC. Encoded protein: CASSFQLGGGSYEQYF.

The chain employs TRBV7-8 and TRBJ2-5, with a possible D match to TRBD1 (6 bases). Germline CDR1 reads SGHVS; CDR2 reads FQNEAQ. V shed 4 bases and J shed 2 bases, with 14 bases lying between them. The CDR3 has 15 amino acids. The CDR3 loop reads CASSSIQGVQETQYF. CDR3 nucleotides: TGTGCCAGCAGCTCTATACAGGGTGTACAAGAGACCCAGTACTTC. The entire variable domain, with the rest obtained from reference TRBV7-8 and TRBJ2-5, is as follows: GAGVSQSPRYKVAKRGQDVALRCDPISGHVSLFWYQQALGQGPEFLTYFQNEAQLDKSGLPSDRFFAERPEGSVSTLKIQRTQQEDSAVYLCASSSIQGVQETQYFGPGTRLLVL.

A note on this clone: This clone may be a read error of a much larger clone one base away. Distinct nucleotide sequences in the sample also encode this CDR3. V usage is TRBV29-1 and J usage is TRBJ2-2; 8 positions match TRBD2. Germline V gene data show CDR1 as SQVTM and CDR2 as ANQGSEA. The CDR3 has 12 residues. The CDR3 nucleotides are TGCAGTGCGGGGGGAGGCACCGGGGAGCTGTTTTTT. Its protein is CSAGGGTGELFF.

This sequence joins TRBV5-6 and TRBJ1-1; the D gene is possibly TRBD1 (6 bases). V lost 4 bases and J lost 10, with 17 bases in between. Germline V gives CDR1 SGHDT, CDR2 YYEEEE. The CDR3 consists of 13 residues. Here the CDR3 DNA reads TGTGCCAGCAGCCTGGACAGACCTGAAGCAGCTTTCTTT. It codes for CASSLDRPEAAFF.

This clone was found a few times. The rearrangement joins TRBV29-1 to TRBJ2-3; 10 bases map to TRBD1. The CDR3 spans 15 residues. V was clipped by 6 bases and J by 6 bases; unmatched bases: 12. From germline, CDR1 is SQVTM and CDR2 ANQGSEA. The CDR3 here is CSVEDRGGFKDTQYF. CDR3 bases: TGCAGCGTGGAGGACAGGGGGGGCTTCAAGGATACGCAGTATTTT.

This CDR3 reads CASSLGVAGDTDTQYF. The CDR3 DNA sequence: TGTGCCAGCAGTTTAGGGGTAGCGGGAGACACAGATACGCAGTATTTT. The gene calls are TRBV27 and TRBJ2-3; 9 nucleotides align to TRBD2. The CDR3 extends over 16 amino acids. Germline V CDR1 and CDR2: MNHEY, SMNVEV (reference sequence). Trimming cost V 2 bases and J 2 bases; bases outside gene matches: 5.

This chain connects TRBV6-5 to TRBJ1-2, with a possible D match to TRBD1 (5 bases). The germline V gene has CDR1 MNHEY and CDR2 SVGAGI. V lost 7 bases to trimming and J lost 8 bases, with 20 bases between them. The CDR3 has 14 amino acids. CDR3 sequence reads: CASNSDGGSGGYTF. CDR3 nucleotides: TGTGCCAGCAACAGCGACGGGGGATCTGGGGGCTACACCTTC.

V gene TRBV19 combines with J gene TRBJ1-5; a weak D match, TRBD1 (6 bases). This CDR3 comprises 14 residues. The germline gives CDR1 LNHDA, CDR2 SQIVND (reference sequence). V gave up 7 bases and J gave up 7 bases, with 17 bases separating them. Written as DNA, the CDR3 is TGTGCCAGTAACGGTGACAGGAAAAGCCAGCCCCAGCATTTT. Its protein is CASNGDRKSQPQHF.

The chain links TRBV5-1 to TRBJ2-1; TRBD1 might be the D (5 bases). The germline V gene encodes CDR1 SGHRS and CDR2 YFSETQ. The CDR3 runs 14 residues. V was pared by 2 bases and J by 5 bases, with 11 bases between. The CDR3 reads CASSLATEHNEQFF. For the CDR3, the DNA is TGCGCCAGCAGCTTAGCGACAGAACACAATGAGCAGTTCTTC.

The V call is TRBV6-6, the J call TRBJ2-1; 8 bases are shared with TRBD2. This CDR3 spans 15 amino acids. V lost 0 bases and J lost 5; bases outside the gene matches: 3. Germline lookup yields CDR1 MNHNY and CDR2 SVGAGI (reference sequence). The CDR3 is CASSYSAGGHNEQFF. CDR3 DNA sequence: TGTGCCAGCAGTTACTCGGCGGGAGGACACAATGAGCAGTTCTTC.

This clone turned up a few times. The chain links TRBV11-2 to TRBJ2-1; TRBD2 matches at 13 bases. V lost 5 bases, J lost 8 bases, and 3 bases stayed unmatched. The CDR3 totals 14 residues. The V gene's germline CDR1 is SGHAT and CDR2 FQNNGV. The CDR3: CASSDGLAGDEQFF. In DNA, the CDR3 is TGTGCCAGCAGCGACGGACTAGCGGGAGATGAGCAGTTCTTC.

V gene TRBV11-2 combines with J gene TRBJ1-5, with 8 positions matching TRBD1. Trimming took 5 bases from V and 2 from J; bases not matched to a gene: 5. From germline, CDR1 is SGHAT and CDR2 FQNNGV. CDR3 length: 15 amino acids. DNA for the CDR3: TGTGCCAGCAGCGAGCAGGGGGCCCGCAATCAGCCCCAGCATTTT. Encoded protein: CASSEQGARNQPQHF.

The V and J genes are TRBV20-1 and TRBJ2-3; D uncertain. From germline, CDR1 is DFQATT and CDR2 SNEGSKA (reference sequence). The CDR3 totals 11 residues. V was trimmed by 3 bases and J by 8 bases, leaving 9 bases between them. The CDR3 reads CSASLIGTQYF. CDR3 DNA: TGCAGTGCTAGTTTAATCGGTACGCAGTATTTT.

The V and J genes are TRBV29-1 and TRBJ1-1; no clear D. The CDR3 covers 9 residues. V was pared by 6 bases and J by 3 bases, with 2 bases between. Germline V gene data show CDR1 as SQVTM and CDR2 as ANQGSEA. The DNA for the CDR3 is TGCAGCGTCTACACTGAAGCTTTCTTT. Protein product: CSVYTEAFF.

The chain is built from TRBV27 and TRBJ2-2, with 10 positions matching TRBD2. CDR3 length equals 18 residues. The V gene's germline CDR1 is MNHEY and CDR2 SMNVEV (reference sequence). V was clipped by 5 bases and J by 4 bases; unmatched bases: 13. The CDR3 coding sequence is TGTGCCAGCAGTCCCCGAGCGGGAGGGGTTCGGGGCACCGGGGAGCTGTTTTTT. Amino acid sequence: CASSPRAGGVRGTGELFF.

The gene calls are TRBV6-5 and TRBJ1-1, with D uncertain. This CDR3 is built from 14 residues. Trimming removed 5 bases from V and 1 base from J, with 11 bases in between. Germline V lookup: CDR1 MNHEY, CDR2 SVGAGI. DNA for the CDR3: TGTGCCAGCAGTCTGAGGGCCGGGAACACTGAAGCTTTCTTT. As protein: CASSLRAGNTEAFF.

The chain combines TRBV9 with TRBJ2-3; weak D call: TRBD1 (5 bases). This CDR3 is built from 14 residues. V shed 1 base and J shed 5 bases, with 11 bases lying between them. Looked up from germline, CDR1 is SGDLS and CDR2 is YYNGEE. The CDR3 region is CASSVIQGQDTQYF. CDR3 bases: TGTGCCAGCAGCGTAATTCAGGGCCAAGATACGCAGTATTTT. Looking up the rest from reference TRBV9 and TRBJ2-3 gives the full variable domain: DSGVTQTPKHLITATGQRVTLRCSPRSGDLSVYWYQQSLDQGLQFLIQYYNGEERAKGNILERFSAQQFPDLHSELNLSSLELGDSALYFCASSVIQGQDTQYFGPGTRLTVL.

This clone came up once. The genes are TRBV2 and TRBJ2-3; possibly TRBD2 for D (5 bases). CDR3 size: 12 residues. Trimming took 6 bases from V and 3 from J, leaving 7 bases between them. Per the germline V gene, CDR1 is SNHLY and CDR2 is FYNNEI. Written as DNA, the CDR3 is TGTGCCAGCAGCTGGACTACAGATACGCAGTATTTT. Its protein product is CASSWTTDTQYF.

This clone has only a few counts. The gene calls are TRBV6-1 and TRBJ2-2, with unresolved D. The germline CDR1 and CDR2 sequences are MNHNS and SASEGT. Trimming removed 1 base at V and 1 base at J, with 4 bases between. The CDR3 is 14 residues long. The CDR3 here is CASSEGLNTGELFF. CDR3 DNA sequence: TGTGCCAGCAGTGAAGGTCTGAACACCGGGGAGCTGTTTTTT.